The 25 T cell receptor beta chains reported below all come from one sample, sequenced in a study of blood T cell repertoires in COVID-19. Sequencing used immunoSEQ multiplex PCR; TCRdb keeps in-frame clones, though not all of them. The table lists 29,000 or so clones, 80% to 90% of them singletons. The sample taken for sequencing was peripheral blood. Receptors were obtained from a man in his 60s with acute or convalescent COVID-19.

The gene calls are TRBV29-1 and TRBJ1-1, with D possibly matching TRBD1 (5 bases). The CDR3 has 13 residues. V shed 0 bases and J shed 4 bases, with 9 bases lying between them. The germline V gene encodes CDR1 SQVTM and CDR2 ANQGSEA. The CDR3 DNA reads as TGCAGCGTTGAAGATCTGGGGGGCACTGAAGCTTTCTTT. It specifies CSVEDLGGTEAFF.

This clone was recorded once. CDR3 region: CASSLRGKETSNEQFF. As DNA, the CDR3 is TGCGCCAGCAGCTTGCGAGGGAAAGAGACTAGCAATGAGCAGTTCTTC. The chain is built from TRBV5-1 and TRBJ2-1, with D tentatively TRBD2 (6 bases). Trimming shortened V by 1 base and J by 6 bases, and 17 bases separated the two germline ends. Germline V CDR1 and CDR2: SGHRS, YFSETQ. CDR3 length: 16 residues.

The CDR3 reads CASSFGLGGTQYF. The CDR3 bases are TGTGCCAGCAGTTTCGGACTAGGGGGGACCCAGTACTTC. The chain carries TRBV7-3 and TRBJ2-5, with TRBD2 as a possible D gene (7 bases). The V end lost 6 bases, the J end lost 7 bases, and 15 bases lay between the germline ends. The CDR3 loop spans 13 amino acids. CDR1 is SGHTA and CDR2 is FQGTGA in the germline V gene.

The V call is TRBV6-5, the J call TRBJ1-2, with 7 nucleotides matching TRBD1. There are 15 residues in the CDR3. V gave up 8 bases and J gave up 0 bases; unmatched junction bases: 9. Germline V gene data show CDR1 as MNHEY and CDR2 as SVGAGI. The CDR3 reads CASAFQGVANYGYTF. CDR3 sequence (DNA): TGTGCCAGCGCATTCCAGGGGGTAGCTAACTATGGCTACACCTTC.

The chain uses TRBV3-1 (or the pseudogene TRBV3-2) and TRBJ1-2; 7 bases match TRBD1. This CDR3 comprises 13 residues. The junction had 5 bases not matched to a gene; V was cut back by 4 bases and J by 6 bases. Germline assignment: CDR1 LGHDT and CDR2 YNNKEL (reference sequence). CDR3 coding DNA: TGTGCCAGCAGCCGGGGGACAGTCGATGGCTACACCTTC. Translating gives CASSRGTVDGYTF.

This clone was seen only once. The V and J genes are TRBV30 and TRBJ1-4; TRBD1 aligns across 8 bases. CDR1 and CDR2 (germline): GTSNPN, SVGIG (reference sequence). Unmatched junction bases numbered 8, after V lost 4 bases and J lost 4 bases. The CDR3 is 15 residues long. The CDR3 protein is CAWTALTGVNEKLFF. The CDR3 nucleotides read TGTGCCTGGACCGCCCTGACAGGGGTTAATGAAAAACTGTTTTTT.

The J gene is TRBJ2-3, the V gene TRBV10-2; D may be TRBD2 (7 bases). The CDR3 consists of 15 residues. Trimming left V 0 bases short and J 1 base short, with 8 bases between. Per the germline V gene, CDR1 is WSHSY and CDR2 is SAAADI. The CDR3 reads CASSESGGRTDTQYF. Here the CDR3 DNA reads TGCGCCAGCAGTGAGTCGGGGGGGCGCACAGATACGCAGTATTTT.

The chain uses TRBV28 and TRBJ2-1; 10 bases line up with TRBD1. The CDR3 runs 17 residues. Germline V gene data show CDR1 as MDHEN and CDR2 as SYDVKM. J was trimmed by 8 bases and V by 7 bases; bases with no gene match: 17. CDR3 nucleotides: TGTGCCAGCACCACACCCTTCCCGGGACAGGGGACGTATGAGCAGTTCTTC. This gives the protein CASTTPFPGQGTYEQFF.

V usage is TRBV11-2 and J usage is TRBJ2-7; 7 bases are shared with TRBD1. Germline-derived CDR1 and CDR2 are SGHAT and FQNNGV. The V segment lost 1 base and the J segment 3 bases; nucleotides outside the gene matches: 6. The CDR3 totals 15 residues. CDR3 loop: CASSLAATGSYEQYF. The CDR3 coding sequence is TGTGCCAGCAGCTTAGCAGCGACAGGGAGCTACGAGCAGTACTTC.

This clone was counted a single time. The rearrangement joins TRBV29-1 to TRBJ2-5; 10 bases fit TRBD2. CDR3 length: 13 amino acids. V shed 7 bases, J shed 6 bases, and the junction held 8 bases outside the gene matches. The germline gives CDR1 SQVTM, CDR2 ANQGSEA. The CDR3 region has the DNA TGCAGCGCCGGACCTAGCGGGAGCCAGACCCAGTACTTC. The encoded protein is CSAGPSGSQTQYF.

The V and J genes are TRBV19 and TRBJ2-6; 7 bases match TRBD1. The trim removed 8 bases at V and 0 bases at J, leaving 13 bases unmatched. The CDR3 loop spans 18 amino acids. Per germline, CDR1 LNHDA and CDR2 SQIVND (reference sequence). The CDR3 region has the DNA TGTGCCAGTCTCGCCCCTACAGGGGTCAGCTCTGGGGCCAACGTCCTGACTTTC. Its translation: CASLAPTGVSSGANVLTF.

This chain links TRBV13 with TRBJ2-1; 8 bases match TRBD1. Germline V gene lookup returns CDR1 PRHDT and CDR2 FYEKMQ (reference sequence). J was trimmed by 7 bases and V by 5 bases; bases with no gene match: 10. The CDR3 runs 15 residues. DNA of the CDR3: TGTGCCAGCAGCCTCAGGCGACAGGGGAGGAATGAGCAGTTCTTC. It translates to CASSLRRQGRNEQFF.

The chain is built from TRBV2 and TRBJ1-4; weak D call: TRBD1 (5 bases). The germline V gene has CDR1 SNHLY and CDR2 FYNNEI. CDR3 length: 13 residues. The CDR3, as DNA: TGTGCAGCCGGGGGAGGGATTGGTGAAAAACTGTTTTTT. Protein product: CAAGGGIGEKLFF.

This clone was counted a single time. This chain links TRBV18 with TRBJ1-1; 8 bases map to TRBD1. Per the germline V gene, CDR1 is KGHSH and CDR2 is LQKENI. J gave up 6 bases and V 2 bases, and 8 bases lay outside the gene matches. The CDR3 is 15 residues long. The CDR3 nucleotides are TGTGCCAGCTCACCAGCAGGGGGCCAGGTTGCTGAAGCTTTCTTT. This codes for CASSPAGGQVAEAFF.

This rearrangement joins TRBV23-1 to TRBJ2-2; tentatively, D is TRBD2 (5 bases). TRBV23-1 is flagged as an ORF with uncertain function. The CDR3 has 17 residues. Trimming removed 8 bases at V and 3 bases at J, with 22 bases between. CDR3 region: CASPPLPLDFYTGELFF. CDR3 coding DNA: TGCGCCAGCCCACCCCTCCCCCTGGACTTCTACACCGGGGAGCTGTTTTTT.

This chain uses TRBV29-1 with TRBJ1-1; weak D call: TRBD1 (5 bases). Germline lookup yields CDR1 SQVTM and CDR2 ANQGSEA. V lost 0 bases and J lost 8, with 10 bases in between. The CDR3 sequence is 12 residues long. The CDR3 nucleotides read TGCAGCGTTGAAGACAGGGTAAGAGAAGCTTTCTTT. Its protein product is CSVEDRVREAFF.

The rearrangement links TRBV18 to TRBJ1-6; D is undetermined. The CDR3 contains 16 residues. V was shortened by 1 base and J by 0 bases, with 7 bases between the two germline ends. CDR1 and CDR2 from the germline V gene are KGHSH and LQKENI. The CDR3 sequence: CASSPLGSSYNSPLHF. CDR3 nucleotides: TGTGCCAGCTCACCACTGGGCAGCTCCTATAATTCACCCCTCCACTTT.

The CDR3 protein is CASSKSRGLGEKLFF. In DNA, the CDR3 is TGTGCCAGCAGCAAGAGCAGGGGGTTAGGTGAAAAACTGTTTTTT. The V call is TRBV12-1, the J call TRBJ1-4; the table's D call of TRBD1 was not tested on the DNA. TRBV12-1 is an annotated pseudogene. This CDR3 region has 15 residues.

Only a few counts were recorded for this clone. The chain joins TRBV19 to TRBJ1-6; maybe TRBD1 (5 bases). The CDR3 length is 14 residues. V shed 1 base and J shed 8 bases, with 9 bases lying between them. CDR1 is LNHDA, CDR2 SQIVND, per germline (reference sequence). The CDR3 DNA reads as TGTGCCAGTAGTATAGGGACACGGGATTCACCCCTCCACTTT. This encodes CASSIGTRDSPLHF.

The chain recombines TRBV24-1 with TRBJ1-6; unclear D gene. Trimming stripped 5 bases from V and 10 bases from J, with 11 bases between. CDR3 length: 13 amino acids. Germline lookup yields CDR1 KGHDR and CDR2 SFDVKD. The CDR3 coding sequence is TGTGCCACCAGTGGTCCTGGTGGCTCACCCCTCCACTTT. Translating it yields CATSGPGGSPLHF.

V usage is TRBV7-6 and J usage is TRBJ2-1; 8 nucleotides agree with TRBD2. The ends lost 2 bases at V and 4 bases at J; junction bases unmatched: 10. The CDR3 has 17 residues. CDR1 and CDR2 from the germline V gene are SGHVS and FNYEAQ. Here the CDR3 DNA reads TGTGCCAGCAGCTTAATGGCCCCGCGGGAGGTATACAATGAGCAGTTCTTC. Translation gives CASSLMAPREVYNEQFF.

DNA for the CDR3: TGTGCCAGCAGTTACGGGACTAGCGGGGCCAATGAGCAGTTCTTC. It codes for CASSYGTSGANEQFF. The V gene is TRBV6-5, the J gene TRBJ2-1, with TRBD2 matching 13 bases. The CDR3 contains 15 residues. V trimming: 2 bases; J trimming: 6 bases; junction bases outside the gene matches: 1. Per the germline V gene, CDR1 is MNHEY and CDR2 is SVGAGI.

This clone was detected only once. The CDR3 bases are TGTGCCAGCTCGGACAGGGGAAAGCATGGCTACACCTTC. Protein product: CASSDRGKHGYTF. V and J are TRBV6-5 and TRBJ1-2, with TRBD1 identical over 9 bases. Germline lookup yields CDR1 MNHEY and CDR2 SVGAGI. Germline trimming cut 8 bases from V and 6 bases from J; bases unmatched to any gene: 7. The CDR3 is 13 amino acids.

The chain has TRBV7-8 and TRBJ1-3, with D possibly TRBD1 on 5 matching bases. Per germline, CDR1 SGHVS and CDR2 FQNEAQ. CDR3 length: 14 amino acids. V was clipped by 5 bases and J by 14 bases, with 22 bases between them. CDR3 nucleotides: TGTGCCAGCAGCGCGAGGAGCAGGGAAGGTGTAGTATATTTT. Translating gives CASSARSREGVVYF. The whole variable domain, remainder taken from reference TRBV7-8 and TRBJ1-3, is GAGVSQSPRYKVAKRGQDVALRCDPISGHVSLFWYQQALGQGPEFLTYFQNEAQLDKSGLPSDRFFAERPEGSVSTLKIQRTQQEDSAVYLCASSARSREGVVYFGEGSWLTVV.

The V call is TRBV5-1, the J call TRBJ2-2; possibly TRBD2 for D (6 bases). CDR3 length equals 15 residues. Looked up from germline, CDR1 is SGHRS and CDR2 is YFSETQ. V was shortened by 5 bases and J by 0 bases, with 11 bases between the two germline ends. The CDR3: CASRPGTPNTGELFF. CDR3 DNA sequence: TGCGCCAGCAGACCCGGGACTCCGAACACCGGGGAGCTGTTTTTT. Complete variable domain (other parts from reference TRBV5-1 and TRBJ2-2): KAGVTQTPRYLIKTRGQQVTLSCSPISGHRSVSWYQQTPGQGLQFLFEYFSETQRNKGNFPGRFSGRQFSNSRSEMNVSTLELGDSALYLCASRPGTPNTGELFFGEGSRLTVL.